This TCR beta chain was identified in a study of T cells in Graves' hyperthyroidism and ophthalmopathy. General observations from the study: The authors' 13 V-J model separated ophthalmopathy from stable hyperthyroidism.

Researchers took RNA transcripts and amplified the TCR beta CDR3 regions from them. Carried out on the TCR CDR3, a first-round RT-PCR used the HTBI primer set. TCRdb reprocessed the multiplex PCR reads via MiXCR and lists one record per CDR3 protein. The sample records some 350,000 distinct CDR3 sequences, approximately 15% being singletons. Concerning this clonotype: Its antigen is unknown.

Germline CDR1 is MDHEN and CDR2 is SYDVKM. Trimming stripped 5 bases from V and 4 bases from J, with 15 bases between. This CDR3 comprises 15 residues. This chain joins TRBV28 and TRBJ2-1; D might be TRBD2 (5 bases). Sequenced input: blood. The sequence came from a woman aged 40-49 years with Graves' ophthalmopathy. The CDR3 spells CASSRWRTGYNEQFF. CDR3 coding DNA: TGTGCCAGCAGTCGGTGGCGGACTGGGTACAATGAGCAGTTCTTC.